The clone carrying this T cell receptor (beta chain) was observed at least ten times. This record comes from a study of Graves' ophthalmopathy and Graves' hyperthyroidism. Amplification from RNA transcripts yielded the TCR beta CDR3 regions. RT-PCR with HTBI primers came first, then second-round multiplex PCR. TCRdb itself ran the multiplex PCR reads through MiXCR, one entry per CDR3 protein. The data show around 660,000 distinct CDR3 sequences, about two fifths seen once. With V trimmed by 6 bases and J by 2 bases, 13 bases remained unmatched. The germline CDR1 and CDR2 sequences are SGDLS and YYNGEE. This CDR3 is built from 16 residues.

The chain carries TRBV9 and TRBJ1-2, with 7 bases matching TRBD1. This receptor was identified in an adult man with Graves' ophthalmopathy. Sequencing used peripheral blood. CDR3 protein: CASIRKRGQPNYGYTF. CDR3 coding DNA: TGTGCCAGCATCCGAAAGCGGGGACAGCCCAACTATGGCTACACCTTC.